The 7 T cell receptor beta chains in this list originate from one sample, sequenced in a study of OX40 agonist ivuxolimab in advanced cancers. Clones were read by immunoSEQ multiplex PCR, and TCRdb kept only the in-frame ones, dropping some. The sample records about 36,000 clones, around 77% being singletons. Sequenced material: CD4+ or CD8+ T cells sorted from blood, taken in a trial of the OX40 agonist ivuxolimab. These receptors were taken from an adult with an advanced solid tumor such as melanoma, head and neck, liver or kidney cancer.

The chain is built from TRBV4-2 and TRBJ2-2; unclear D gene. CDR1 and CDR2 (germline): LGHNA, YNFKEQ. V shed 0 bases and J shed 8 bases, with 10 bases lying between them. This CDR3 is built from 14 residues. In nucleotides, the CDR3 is TGTGCCAGCAGCCAAGAATCAAGATGGGGGGAGCTGTTTTTT. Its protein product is CASSQESRWGELFF.

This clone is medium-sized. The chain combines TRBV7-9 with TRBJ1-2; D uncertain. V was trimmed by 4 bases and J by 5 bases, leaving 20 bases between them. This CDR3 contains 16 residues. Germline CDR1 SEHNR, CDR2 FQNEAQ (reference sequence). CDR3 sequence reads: CASSSPVLSDMYGYTF. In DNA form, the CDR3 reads TGTGCCAGCAGCTCCCCGGTGTTGAGCGATATGTATGGCTACACCTTC.

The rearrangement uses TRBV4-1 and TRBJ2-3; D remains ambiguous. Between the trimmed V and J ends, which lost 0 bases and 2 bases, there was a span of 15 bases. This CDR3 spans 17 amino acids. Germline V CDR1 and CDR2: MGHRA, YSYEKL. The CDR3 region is CASSQDPGLKFTDTQYF. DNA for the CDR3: TGCGCCAGCAGCCAAGATCCTGGGCTGAAATTCACAGATACGCAGTATTTT.

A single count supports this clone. The CDR3 spells CTSTRRGGRSSYEQYF. CDR3 DNA: TGCACCAGCACCCGGCGCGGCGGTAGAAGCTCCTACGAGCAGTACTTC. This chain uses TRBV1 with TRBJ2-7; no check of the table's D call, TRBD2, against the DNA was made. TRBV1 is described as a pseudogene. The CDR3 has 16 residues.

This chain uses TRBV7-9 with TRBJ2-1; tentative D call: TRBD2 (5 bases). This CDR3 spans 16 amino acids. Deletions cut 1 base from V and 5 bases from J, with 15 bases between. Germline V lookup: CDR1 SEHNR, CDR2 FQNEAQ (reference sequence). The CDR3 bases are TGTGCCAGCAGCTTAGTTCAAAGGAGGCCAGACAATGAGCAGTTCTTC. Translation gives CASSLVQRRPDNEQFF. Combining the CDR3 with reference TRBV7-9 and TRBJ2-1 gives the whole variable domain DTGVSQNPRHKITKRGQNVTFRCDPISEHNRLYWYRQTLGQGPEFLTYFQNEAQLEKSRLLSDRFSAERPKGSFSTLEIQRTEQGDSAMYLCASSLVQRRPDNEQFFGPGTRLTVL.

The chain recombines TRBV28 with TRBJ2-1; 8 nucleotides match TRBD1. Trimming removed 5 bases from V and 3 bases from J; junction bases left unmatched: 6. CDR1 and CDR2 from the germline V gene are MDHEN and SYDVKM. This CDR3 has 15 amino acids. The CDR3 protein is CASSPGQGNYNEQFF. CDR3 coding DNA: TGTGCCAGCAGTCCCGGACAGGGAAACTACAATGAGCAGTTCTTC. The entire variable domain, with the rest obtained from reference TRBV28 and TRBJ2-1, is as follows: DVKVTQSSRYLVKRTGEKVFLECVQDMDHENMFWYRQDPGLGLRLIYFSYDVKMKEKGDIPEGYSVSREKKERFSLILESASTNQTSMYLCASSPGQGNYNEQFFGPGTRLTVL.

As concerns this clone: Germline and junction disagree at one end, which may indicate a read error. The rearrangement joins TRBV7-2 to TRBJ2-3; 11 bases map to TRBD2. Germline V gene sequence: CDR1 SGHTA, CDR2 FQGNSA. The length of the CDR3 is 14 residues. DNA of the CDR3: TGTGCCAGCAGATTAGCGGGGGGGCAAGATACGCAGTATTTT. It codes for CASRLAGGQDTQYF.